What follows are 17 T cell receptor beta chains derived from one specimen sequenced in a study of identical twins. One entry per CDR3 protein results from TCRdb running MiXCR on the 5' RACE reads. The sample holds about 240,000 distinct CDR3 sequences, roughly 13% seen once. These same data were also listed under a study on yellow fever vaccine responses in identical twins.

The sequencing sample was made of memory (CD45RO+) T cells sorted from blood. These receptors were collected from a young woman in good health.

The chain links TRBV27 to TRBJ2-7; D is possibly TRBD2 (6 bases). The CDR3 is 11 residues long. Germline V gene sequence: CDR1 MNHEY, CDR2 SMNVEV (reference sequence). With 7 bases removed from V and 10 bases from J, the gap between germline ends came to 14 bases. CDR3: CASTRSGVQYF. In DNA form, the CDR3 reads TGTGCCAGCACCCGTTCGGGGGTACAGTACTTC.

This clonotype was seen repeatedly, ten times or more. The chain has TRBV18 and TRBJ1-5; D gene ambiguous. This CDR3 has 15 amino acids. V gave up 4 bases and J gave up 5 bases, with 15 bases separating them. From germline, CDR1 is KGHSH and CDR2 LQKENI. CDR3 region: CASSLDPGGDQPQHF. The CDR3 nucleotides read TGTGCCAGCTCACTCGATCCGGGCGGGGATCAGCCCCAGCATTTT. The whole variable domain, remainder taken from reference TRBV18 and TRBJ1-5, is NAGVMQNPRHLVRRRGQEARLRCSPMKGHSHVYWYRQLPEEGLKFMVYLQKENIIDESGMPKERFSAEFPKEGPSILRIQQVVRGDSAAYFCASSLDPGGDQPQHFGDGTRLSIL.

This clonotype showed up just a few times. J is TRBJ2-1 and V is TRBV4-3, with D perhaps TRBD2 (6 bases). This CDR3 is 16 amino acids long. With 4 bases removed from V and 7 bases from J, the gap between germline ends came to 20 bases. The germline V gene encodes CDR1 LGHNA and CDR2 YSLEER. In DNA, the CDR3 is TGCGCCAGCAGCCGAGAGGTCTCGAGGCGGGAAAATGAGCAGTTCTTC. Amino acids: CASSREVSRRENEQFF.

This clonotype was observed at least ten times. The chain employs TRBV5-1 and TRBJ2-3; 7 positions match TRBD2. This CDR3 spans 16 amino acids. V was clipped by 4 bases and J by 0 bases; unmatched bases: 8. CDR1 is SGHRS, CDR2 YFSETQ, per germline. CDR3 sequence reads: CASSRREAGSTDTQYF. The CDR3, as DNA: TGCGCCAGCAGCCGCAGGGAAGCGGGGAGCACAGATACGCAGTATTTT.

This clonotype was counted only a few times. This chain uses TRBV2 with TRBJ2-1; D perhaps matches TRBD2 (7 bases). The V and J ends lost 3 bases and 3 bases respectively, with 27 bases between them. Germline assignment: CDR1 SNHLY and CDR2 FYNNEI. The CDR3 totals 20 residues. The CDR3 loop reads CASSDPVTSVRGAFYNEQFF. CDR3 sequence (DNA): TGTGCCAGCAGTGATCCGGTTACCTCAGTACGGGGGGCGTTCTACAATGAGCAGTTCTTC.

This clonotype was seen only a few times. This chain uses TRBV9 with TRBJ1-3; D is uncertain. V lost 2 bases to trimming and J lost 2 bases, with 8 bases between them. This CDR3 spans 14 amino acids. Germline CDR1 is SGDLS and CDR2 is YYNGEE. DNA for the CDR3: TGTGCCAGCAGCGTGGGAGGTACTGGAAACACCATATATTTT. Protein sequence: CASSVGGTGNTIYF.

This clonotype was detected only a few times. The gene calls are TRBV7-2 and TRBJ2-1, with 9 nucleotides matching TRBD1. V lost 0 bases to trimming and J lost 6 bases; unmatched junction nucleotides: 3. The germline V gene has CDR1 SGHTA and CDR2 FQGNSA. CDR3 length: 15 amino acids. The CDR3 coding sequence is TGTGCCAGCAGCTTAGCGACAGGGGGTCGCAATGAGCAGTTCTTC. It yields the protein CASSLATGGRNEQFF. The full variable domain, completed using reference TRBV7-2 and TRBJ2-1, is GAGVSQSPSNKVTEKGKDVELRCDPISGHTALYWYRQSLGQGLEFLIYFQGNSAPDKSGLPSDRFSAERTGGSVSTLTIQRTQQEDSAVYLCASSLATGGRNEQFFGPGTRLTVL.

The chain employs TRBV3-1 and TRBJ1-6; D gene uncertain. The CDR3 is 13 amino acids. V was shortened by 3 bases and J by 9 bases, with 9 bases between the two germline ends. Germline V lookup: CDR1 LGHDT, CDR2 YNNKEL (reference sequence). CDR3 bases: TGTGCCAGCAGCCAGGGCGGAGGTTCACCCCTCCACTTT. Its protein product is CASSQGGGSPLHF.

This clonotype was detected many times. The genes are TRBV29-1 and TRBJ2-2; D gene unclear. The CDR3 loop spans 11 amino acids. V lost 7 bases to trimming and J lost 6 bases, with 9 bases between them. CDR1 and CDR2 (germline): SQVTM, ANQGSEA. This chain's CDR3 is CSAQVAGELFF. CDR3 coding DNA: TGCAGCGCCCAGGTAGCCGGGGAGCTGTTTTTT.

This clonotype came up a few times. The CDR3 sequence is CASQNRDVSYEQYF. In DNA form, the CDR3 reads TGTGCCAGCCAGAACCGGGACGTATCCTACGAGCAGTACTTC. This chain connects TRBV2 to TRBJ2-7; D is tentatively TRBD1 or TRBD2 (5 bases each). The germline V gene has CDR1 SNHLY and CDR2 FYNNEI. V dropped 8 bases and J dropped 1 base, with 15 bases sitting between them. The CDR3 loop spans 14 amino acids.

This clonotype was found many times. The chain joins TRBV2 to TRBJ1-6; TRBD1 might be the D (6 bases). This CDR3 is built from 15 residues. CDR1 and CDR2 (germline): SNHLY, FYNNEI. V dropped 1 base and J dropped 7 bases, with 11 bases sitting between them. Here the CDR3 reads CASSEEGGDNSPLHF. The CDR3 nucleotides read TGTGCCAGCAGTGAAGAAGGGGGGGACAATTCACCCCTCCACTTT.

This clonotype came up many times. The chain carries TRBV6-1 and TRBJ2-7; the D call may be TRBD1 or TRBD2 (7 bases each). Trimming left V 5 bases short and J 2 bases short, with 22 bases between. The length of the CDR3 is 17 residues. Germline-derived CDR1 and CDR2 are MNHNS and SASEGT. In DNA, the CDR3 is TGTGCCAGCAGTAAATACCCCGGCAGGGGGGGAACCTACGAGCAGTACTTC. It codes for CASSKYPGRGGTYEQYF.

This clonotype was detected many times. The rearrangement joins TRBV9 to TRBJ2-1, with TRBD2 matching over 7 bases. Germline lookup yields CDR1 SGDLS and CDR2 YYNGEE. The CDR3 covers 13 residues. The V gene end was trimmed by 2 bases and the J gene end by 9 bases; junction bases not matched to a gene: 5. CDR3 bases: TGTGCCAGCAGCGTCTCGGGAGGCGTTGAGCAGTTCTTC. Its translation is CASSVSGGVEQFF.

The chain couples TRBV24-1 to TRBJ2-1; 13 positions agree with TRBD2. With 4 bases clipped from V and 8 bases from J, the junction kept 4 bases outside the gene matches. Looked up from germline, CDR1 is KGHDR and CDR2 is SFDVKD. The CDR3 contains 15 residues. CDR3 DNA sequence: TGTGCCACCAGTGAGGTACTAGCGGGAGGGGATGAGCAGTTCTTC. This codes for CATSEVLAGGDEQFF.

This clonotype has just a few counts. This chain joins TRBV29-1 and TRBJ2-7; a possible D gene is TRBD1 (5 bases). Per germline, CDR1 SQVTM and CDR2 ANQGSEA. Trimming removed 1 base from V and 2 bases from J, with 15 bases in between. The CDR3 runs to 15 residues. CDR3 sequence (DNA): TGCAGCGTTGAAGGCCAGGGTCCTTCTGCCTACGAGCAGTACTTC. Its protein is CSVEGQGPSAYEQYF.

The chain employs TRBV6-1 and TRBJ1-5, with a possible D match to TRBD1 (5 bases). Germline loops: CDR1 MNHNS, CDR2 SASEGT. The CDR3 has 13 residues. The V end was cut by 7 bases, the J end by 4 bases, with 11 bases between. As DNA, the CDR3 is TGTGCCAGCAAAACAGGAGTTAATCAGCCCCAGCATTTT. Its protein is CASKTGVNQPQHF.

This clonotype was observed a handful of times. V is TRBV29-1 and J is TRBJ2-1; D remains ambiguous. The CDR3 sequence is 12 residues long. Trimming removed 6 bases at V and 10 bases at J, with 16 bases between. Germline V gives CDR1 SQVTM, CDR2 ANQGSEA. The CDR3 DNA is TGCAGCGTGGGTGACACGGCTTGGGAGCAGTTCTTC. Its translation: CSVGDTAWEQFF.